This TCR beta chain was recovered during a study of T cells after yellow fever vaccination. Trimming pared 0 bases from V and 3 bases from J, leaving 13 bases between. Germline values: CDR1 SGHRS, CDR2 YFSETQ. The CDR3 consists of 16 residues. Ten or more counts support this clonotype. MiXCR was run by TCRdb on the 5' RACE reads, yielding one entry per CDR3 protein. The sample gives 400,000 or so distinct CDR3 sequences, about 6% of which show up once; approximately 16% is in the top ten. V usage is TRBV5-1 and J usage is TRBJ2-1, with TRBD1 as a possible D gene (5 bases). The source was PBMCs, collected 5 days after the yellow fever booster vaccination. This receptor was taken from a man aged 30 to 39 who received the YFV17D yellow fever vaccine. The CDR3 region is CASSLALWGRYNEQFF. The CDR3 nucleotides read TGCGCCAGCAGCTTGGCGTTGTGGGGCCGCTACAATGAGCAGTTCTTC.